The 3 T cell receptor beta chains given below trace back to one sample, sequenced in a study of blood T cell repertoires in COVID-19. Measured with immunoSEQ multiplex PCR; TCRdb has only the in-frame clones, and not every one. Of 100,000 to 150,000 clones listed, around nine tenths are singletons. Sample: peripheral blood. These receptor sequences come from a woman in her 50s with acute or convalescent COVID-19.

This chain links TRBV19 with TRBJ1-1; TRBD1 agrees at 7 bases. The V gene's germline CDR1 is LNHDA and CDR2 SQIVND (reference sequence). The CDR3 loop spans 14 amino acids. The V and J ends lost 5 bases and 1 base, in that order; junction bases with no gene match: 4. The CDR3 DNA reads TGTGCCAGTAGTCCTCGGACAGGGAACACTGAAGCTTTCTTT. It encodes CASSPRTGNTEAFF.

The V gene is TRBV5-4, the J gene TRBJ2-1, with D possibly being TRBD2 (5 bases). The CDR3 has 13 amino acids. Germline values: CDR1 SGHNT, CDR2 YYREEE (reference sequence). Trimming stripped 2 bases from V and 5 bases from J, with 8 bases between. The CDR3 DNA is TGTGCCAGCAGCTTACTAGAAGACAATGAGCAGTTCTTC. Translating gives CASSLLEDNEQFF.

The V gene is TRBV30, the J gene TRBJ2-6, with D possibly being TRBD1 (5 bases). V lost 2 bases and J lost 0, with 11 bases in between. From germline, CDR1 is GTSNPN and CDR2 SVGIG (reference sequence). The CDR3 totals 16 residues. As DNA, the CDR3 is TGTGCCTGGAGTACGCAGGGTTTCTCTGGGGCCAACGTCCTGACTTTC. Translation gives CAWSTQGFSGANVLTF.